These T cell receptor beta chains were read from a single sample in a study of early T cells in non-severe SARS-CoV-2 infection. TCRdb redid the calling of the 5' RACE reads with MiXCR, one entry per CDR3 protein. Of some 77,000 distinct CDR3 sequences listed, less than 20% were seen once; the top ten hold 2.9%. The sample was whole blood. Receptors originate from an adult who was a healthcare worker with PCR-confirmed SARS-CoV-2 infection or an uninfected control (not recorded which). CDR3s include the opening cysteine and the closing phenylalanine or tryptophan. Fields, in order: clone size, V gene, J gene, D gene, CDR3 protein, CDR3 DNA. The D gene is left open where the match is weak. Some rows mark clone size as missing; the rest say once, few, many or name a class of expanded clone.

>-|TRBV5-1|TRBJ2-5|-
CASSGGETQYF
TGCGCCAGCAGCGGCGGGGAGACCCAGTACTTC
>-|TRBV7-6|TRBJ2-1|TRBD2
CASSPVPMGGNEQFF
TGTGCCAGCAGCCCCGTTCCAATGGGGGGGAATGAGCAGTTCTTC
>-|TRBV24-1|TRBJ1-5|-
CATSQGWNQPQHF
TGTGCCACCTCGCAGGGATGGAATCAGCCCCAGCATTTT
>-|TRBV12-3/TRBV12-4|TRBJ2-7|TRBD1
CASRSRQGSTYEQYF
TGTGCCAGCAGGTCCCGACAGGGGTCAACCTACGAGCAGTACTTC
>-|TRBV5-4|TRBJ2-1|TRBD2
CASGGERGAFNEQFF
TGTGCCAGCGGCGGGGAGCGGGGCGCCTTCAATGAGCAGTTCTTC
>-|TRBV30|TRBJ2-1|TRBD2
CAWIGGGRNEQFF
TGTGCCTGGATTGGGGGAGGGCGGAATGAGCAGTTCTTC
>many|TRBV20-1|TRBJ1-2|-
CSASARTGGYTF
TGCAGTGCTAGCGCCCGGACGGGAGGCTACACCTTC
>-|TRBV6-2/TRBV6-3|TRBJ1-6|TRBD1
CASSYSRDRSSYNSPLHF
TGTGCCAGCAGTTACTCGAGGGACAGGAGCTCCTATAATTCACCCCTCCACTTT
>-|TRBV12-3/TRBV12-4|TRBJ1-5|-
CASSLTDSNQPQHF
TGTGCCAGCAGTTTAACGGATAGCAATCAGCCCCAGCATTTT
>few|TRBV5-4|TRBJ2-1|TRBD2
CASSLVAGGKGNEQFF
TGTGCCAGCAGCTTGGTAGCGGGGGGTAAAGGGAATGAGCAGTTCTTC
>few|TRBV6-5|TRBJ2-3|TRBD2
CASSPGLDTDTQYF
TGTGCCAGCAGCCCTGGACTAGACACAGATACGCAGTATTTT
>once|TRBV7-8|TRBJ1-1|-
CASSSGRRVWTEAFF
TGTGCCAGCAGCTCCGGCAGGCGGGTTTGGACTGAAGCTTTCTTT
>many|TRBV12-3/TRBV12-4|TRBJ2-7|-
CASSLRDEQYF
TGTGCCAGCAGTTTGAGGGACGAGCAGTACTTC
>-|TRBV7-9|TRBJ1-4|-
CASSLTDWPEKLFF
TGTGCCAGCAGCTTAACGGACTGGCCTGAAAAACTGTTTTTT
>-|TRBV29-1|TRBJ2-7|-
CSVEDQGGYDEQYF
TGCAGCGTTGAAGATCAGGGTGGGTACGACGAGCAGTACTTC
>few|TRBV5-5|TRBJ2-3|-
CASSSRVWSTDTQYF
TGTGCCAGCAGCTCGCGGGTCTGGAGTACAGATACGCAGTATTTT
>many|TRBV10-3|TRBJ2-6|TRBD1
CATTGTGLSGANVLTF
TGTGCCACGACCGGGACAGGCCTCTCTGGGGCCAACGTCCTGACTTTC
>few|TRBV21-1|TRBJ2-7|-
CASSKARGPHEQYF
TGTGCCAGCAGCAAAGCGAGAGGGCCCCACGAGCAGTACTTC
>few|TRBV29-1|TRBJ2-3|TRBD1
CSVERGHTDTQYF
TGCAGCGTTGAGAGGGGGCACACAGATACGCAGTATTTT
>few|TRBV4-2|TRBJ2-1|TRBD2
CASSQASQLAGVYNEQFF
TGTGCCAGCAGCCAAGCCTCACAACTAGCGGGAGTCTACAATGAGCAGTTCTTC
>-|TRBV3-1|TRBJ2-7|-
CASSPAGGGFAEQYF
TGTGCCAGCAGCCCGGCCGGCGGAGGCTTCGCCGAGCAGTACTTC
>-|TRBV3-1|TRBJ1-2|-
CASSQEGINYGYTF
TGTGCCAGCAGCCAAGAAGGGATTAACTATGGCTACACCTTC